This is a list of T cell receptor beta chains from one sample in a study of radiotherapy plus CTLA-4 blockade in lung cancer. Some clones are missing from TCRdb's copy, which holds only in-frame ones; the method was immunoSEQ multiplex PCR. The sample comprises approximately 99,000 clones, about 91% of which are singletons, and more than 4.5% rests with the top ten. The source was peripheral blood, collected from a patient treated with radiotherapy plus ipilimumab. The receptors were sampled from a human donor with non-small cell lung cancer that progressed on radiotherapy plus ipilimumab. The CDR3 runs from the conserved cysteine through the conserved F or W.

J gene | V gene | CDR3 protein
TRBJ1-2 | TRBV4-1 | CASSQAGSNGYTF
TRBJ1-1 | TRBV27 | CASRNGTVAFF
TRBJ1-2 | TRBV5-1 | CASKWDRGSYGYTF
TRBJ1-4 | TRBV5-4 | CASSPFTGRGNEKLFF
TRBJ2-5 | TRBV5-1 | CASSRQLTQETQYF
TRBJ1-2 | TRBV2 | CASSVNQGSGYTF
TRBJ1-1 | TRBV2 | CASRVGNTEAFF
TRBJ2-7 | TRBV6-6 | CASSVAGASSYEQYF
TRBJ1-2 | TRBV2 | CASSRDRVSLYGYTF
TRBJ1-1 | TRBV5-4 | CASSQDRALSEAFF
TRBJ2-7 | TRBV4-1 | CASSQDPDLEQYF
TRBJ2-1 | TRBV5-5 | CASSSASDEQFF
TRBJ2-7 | TRBV27 | CASSLSGTSPYEQYF
TRBJ2-6 | TRBV19 | CASSFLTGLSGANVLTF
TRBJ2-7 | TRBV14 | CASSQEWRDEQYF
TRBJ2-7 | TRBV21-1 | CASSPAHPGEGAGEQYF
TRBJ1-2 | TRBV7-2 | CASRRENYGYTF
TRBJ2-2 | TRBV10-3 | CAISETPSGESGELFF
TRBJ1-2 | TRBV7-3 | CASSATGQGRYTF
TRBJ2-3 | TRBV2 | CASSENPGRADTQYF
TRBJ2-7 | TRBV6-1 | CASSGLAGAGEQYF
TRBJ1-1 | TRBV5-1 | CASSSTGTGAGEAFF
TRBJ2-1 | TRBV5-1 | CASSSSGNSYNEQFF
TRBJ2-7 | TRBV19 | CASSTSGLRDEQYF
TRBJ2-1 | TRBV4-1 | CASSQRSQGYNEQFF
TRBJ1-4 | TRBV27 | CASSHTGVEDEKLFF
TRBJ2-7 | TRBV2 | CASGDRGLSEQYF
TRBJ1-3 | TRBV5-6 | CASSPRQGSQGNTIYF
TRBJ2-3 | TRBV30 | CAWSLASLFMDTQYF
TRBJ1-2 | TRBV30 | CAWSVQAMDGYTF
TRBJ2-7 | TRBV19 | CASSISLRGTYEQYF
TRBJ1-1 | TRBV5-4 | CASSPKTPGTEAFF
TRBJ2-1 | TRBV18 | CASSLLAGDGNEQFF
TRBJ1-3 | TRBV18 | CASSPVSTESGNTIYF
TRBJ1-5 | TRBV2 | CASSVDRVKHF
TRBJ2-2 | TRBV5-1 | CASSLAGLNTGELFF
TRBJ2-1 | TRBV5-1 | CASSSGTPTYNEQFF
TRBJ2-5 | TRBV6-1 | CACGLAGGPTQYF
TRBJ2-1 | TRBV2 | CASHLRMSNEQFF
TRBJ1-2 | TRBV5-1 | CASSLGGGGYGYTF
TRBJ2-2 | TRBV7-7 | CASTPHPRGTGELFF
TRBJ1-4 | TRBV6-5 | CASSYSWDRSEKLFF
TRBJ2-2 | TRBV5-4 | CASSLPSGTNTGELFF
TRBJ2-5 | TRBV10-2 | CASGDSGTQYF
TRBJ1-6 | TRBV6-6 | CASSYSGGDSPLHF
TRBJ2-3 | TRBV7-3 | CASSAPWEGRDTQYF
TRBJ2-1 | TRBV4-2 | CASSQDKRGWGSYNEQFF
TRBJ1-3 | TRBV5-6 | CASSWGTVTGNTIYF
TRBJ1-2 | TRBV6-5 | CASSYMRGDYGYTF
TRBJ1-2 | TRBV30 | CAWSRLRGAYGYTF
TRBJ2-7 | TRBV10-3 | CAIKSQASSYEQYF
TRBJ1-1 | TRBV21-1 | CASSPKQGAGSIEAFF
TRBJ2-1 | TRBV20-1 | CSASPVNEQFF
TRBJ2-3 | TRBV9 | CASKKSAGSTDTQYF
TRBJ2-3 | TRBV2 | CASRKDGTSGASTDTQYF
TRBJ1-1 | TRBV6-6 | CASDGRGTGVTEAFF
TRBJ2-3 | TRBV25-1 | CASSLVGHTDTQYF